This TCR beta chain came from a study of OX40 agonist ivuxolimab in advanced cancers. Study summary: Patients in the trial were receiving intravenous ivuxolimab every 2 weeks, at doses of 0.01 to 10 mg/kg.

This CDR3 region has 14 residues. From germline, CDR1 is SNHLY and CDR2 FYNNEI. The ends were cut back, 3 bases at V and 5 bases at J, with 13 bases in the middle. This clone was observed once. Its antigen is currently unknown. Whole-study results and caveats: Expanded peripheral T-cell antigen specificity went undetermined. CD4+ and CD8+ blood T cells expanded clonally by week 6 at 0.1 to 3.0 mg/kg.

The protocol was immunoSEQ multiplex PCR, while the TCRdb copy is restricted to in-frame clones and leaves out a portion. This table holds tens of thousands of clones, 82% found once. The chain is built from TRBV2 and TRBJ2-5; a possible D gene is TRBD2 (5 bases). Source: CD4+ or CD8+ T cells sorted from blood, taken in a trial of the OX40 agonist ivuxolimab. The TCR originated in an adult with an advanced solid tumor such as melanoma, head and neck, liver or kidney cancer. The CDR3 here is CASSDRGMGETQYF. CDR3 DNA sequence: TGTGCCAGCAGTGACCGGGGTATGGGGGAGACCCAGTACTTC.